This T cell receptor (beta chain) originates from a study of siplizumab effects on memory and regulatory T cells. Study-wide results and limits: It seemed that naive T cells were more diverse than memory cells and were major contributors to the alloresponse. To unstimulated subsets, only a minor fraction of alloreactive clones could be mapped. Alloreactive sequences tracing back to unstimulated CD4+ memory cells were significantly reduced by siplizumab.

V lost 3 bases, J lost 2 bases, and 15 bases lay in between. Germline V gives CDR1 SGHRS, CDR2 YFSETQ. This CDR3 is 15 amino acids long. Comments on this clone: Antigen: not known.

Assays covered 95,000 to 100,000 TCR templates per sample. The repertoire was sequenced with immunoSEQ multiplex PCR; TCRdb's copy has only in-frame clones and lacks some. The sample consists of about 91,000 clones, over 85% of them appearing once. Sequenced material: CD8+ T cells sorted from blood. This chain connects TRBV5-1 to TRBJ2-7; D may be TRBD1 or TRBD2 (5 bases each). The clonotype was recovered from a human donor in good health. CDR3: CASSSEPGPTYEQYF. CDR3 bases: TGCGCCAGCAGCTCGGAACCGGGACCAACCTACGAGCAGTACTTC.